These T cell receptor beta chains were read from a single sample in a study of T cell responses to AZD1222 COVID-19 vaccine. TCRdb's table, derived via immunoSEQ multiplex PCR, lists solely in-frame clones and lacks some. The sample shows roughly 120,000 clones, approximately 90% of them seen only once. The sequencing here drew on peripheral blood, taken 28 days after the second AZD1222 dose. All receptors derive from an adult who received the AZD1222 COVID-19 vaccine. Each CDR3 is given with its conserved first and last residue. The D gene is left open where the match is weak. The size of a clone is reported for some rows only, either as once, few or many, or as a class for expanded clones.

j_call clone_size v_call d_call cdr3_nt cdr3_aa
TRBJ1-2 - TRBV28 - TGTGCCAGCAGGGGGGGCAGGGCTAACTATGGCTACACCTTC CASRGGRANYGYTF
TRBJ1-6 - TRBV5-6 TRBD1 TGTGCCAGCAGCTTGTACGGGACAGAACAACAATCACCCCTCCACTTT CASSLYGTEQQSPLHF
TRBJ1-6 - TRBV10-1 - TGCGCCAGCCCAGCAGGGCCCCATATTTTTGGCTATAATTCACCCCTCCACTTT CASPAGPHIFGYNSPLHF
TRBJ1-4 - TRBV30 - TGTGCCTGGAGTCGGGGCAGTAATGAAAAACTGTTTTTT CAWSRGSNEKLFF
TRBJ1-2 - TRBV5-1 - TGCGCCAGCAGCTACCTAGCCGGGGAAGCTAACTATGGCTACACCTTC CASSYLAGEANYGYTF
TRBJ1-4 - TRBV5-1 - TGCGCCAGCAGCTTCGTACAGGGAGGAACAACTAATGAAAAACTGTTTTTT CASSFVQGGTTNEKLFF
TRBJ2-7 - TRBV11-2 TRBD1 TGTGCCAGCAGCTTTTCCGGGACAGGGGGAAGCGAGCAGTACTTC CASSFSGTGGSEQYF
TRBJ1-2 - TRBV29-1 TRBD1 TGCAGCGTCGGACAGGGGGCGGGTGGCTACACCTTC CSVGQGAGGYTF
TRBJ1-4 few TRBV30 - TGTGCCTGGAGTGTACTGAGCAGGGGATTATTGCGGGGTAATGAAAAACTGTTTTTT CAWSVLSRGLLRGNEKLFF
TRBJ1-1 - TRBV2 - TGTGCCAGCACGGGGTCAGGAAACTTCGGCACTGAAGCTTTCTTT CASTGSGNFGTEAFF
TRBJ1-2 once TRBV7-2 - TGTGCCAGCAGCTTATCAGTCTATGGCTACACCTTC CASSLSVYGYTF
TRBJ1-5 - TRBV20-1 - TGCAGTGCTAGTAGTCAGGGTGATCAGCCCCAGCATTTT CSASSQGDQPQHF
TRBJ1-3 - TRBV21-1 - TGTGCCAGCAGCAAACCCGGACAGGGGGCGAGGGGAAACACCATATATTTT CASSKPGQGARGNTIYF
TRBJ2-2 once TRBV4-3 TRBD2 TGCGCCAGCAGCCACACGGGAGGGACCGGGGAGCTGTTTTTT CASSHTGGTGELFF
TRBJ1-3 - TRBV5-5 - TGTGCCAGCAGCTTGATCGGGGGAAACTCTGGAAACACCATATATTTT CASSLIGGNSGNTIYF
TRBJ1-2 - TRBV3-1/TRBV3-2 TRBD1 TGTGCCAGCAGCCCTGGGACAGGGAGTCGGGGCTACACCTTC CASSPGTGSRGYTF
TRBJ2-3 - TRBV5-4 TRBD2 TGTGCCAGCAGCTGGGCCGGGACTAGTAGCACAGATACGCAGTATTTT CASSWAGTSSTDTQYF
TRBJ1-4 - TRBV3-1/TRBV3-2 - TGTGCCAGCAGCTCAACTCCGGGTCCCGCTGAAAAACTGTTTTTT CASSSTPGPAEKLFF
TRBJ2-3 once TRBV28 - TGTGCCAGCAGTTCTCTACCAGATACGCAGTATTTT CASSSLPDTQYF
TRBJ1-3 - TRBV3-1/TRBV3-2 TRBD1 TGTGCCAGCAGCCGCGCGACAGGGTCGAGCTCTGGAAACACCATATATTTT CASSRATGSSSGNTIYF
TRBJ1-2 - TRBV19 - TGTGCCAGTATAGCCGGGGCCTACGGCTACACCTTC CASIAGAYGYTF
TRBJ1-2 - TRBV28 TRBD1 TGTGCCAGCAGTTTGACAGGGGGTGGGTCGGGCTACACCTTC CASSLTGGGSGYTF
TRBJ1-1 - TRBV6-2/TRBV6-3 - TGTGCCAGCAGTTCCCCAGGAAACACTGAAGCTTTCTTT CASSSPGNTEAFF
TRBJ2-7 - TRBV28 - TGTGCCAGCAGTTTAGGTATCTACGAGCAGTACTTC CASSLGIYEQYF
TRBJ1-1 few TRBV9 - TGTGCCAGCAGCGTAGGGAACATGAACACTGAAGCTTTCTTT CASSVGNMNTEAFF
TRBJ1-1 - TRBV7-3 - TGTGCCAGCAGCCCTAGAGGGGACACTGAAGCTTTCTTT CASSPRGDTEAFF
TRBJ2-2 - TRBV5-1 TRBD1 TGCGCCAGCAGGCCACAGGGGGCAACCGGGGAGCTGTTTTTT CASRPQGATGELFF
TRBJ1-5 - TRBV28 - TGTGCTGTTGGGGGGGCAGGCTACAATCAGCCCCAGCATTTT CAVGGAGYNQPQHF
TRBJ2-1 - TRBV11-1 TRBD1 TGTGCCAGCAGATCCGACAGGGATGAGCAGTTCTTC CASRSDRDEQFF
TRBJ2-7 - TRBV9 TRBD1 TGTGCCAGCAGCCCTGGGGTTAAGACAGGGAGCAAGCAGTACTTC CASSPGVKTGSKQYF
TRBJ1-3 - TRBV3-1/TRBV3-2 - TGTGCCAGCAGCCCACCAGGGGCGAGGACCATATATTTT CASSPPGARTIYF
TRBJ2-3 - TRBV7-2 - TGTGCCAGCAGCTTAGTAGCGTCTCGGGATACGCAGTATTTT CASSLVASRDTQYF
TRBJ2-3 - TRBV6-2/TRBV6-3 - TGTGCCAGCAGTTCTGCGGGGCCGAGCACAGATACGCAGTATTTT CASSSAGPSTDTQYF
TRBJ1-2 - TRBV3-1/TRBV3-2 TRBD1 TGTGCCAGCAGCAGAGGACAGGCCAACTATGGCTACACCTTC CASSRGQANYGYTF
TRBJ1-2 - TRBV19 TRBD1 TGTGCCAGTAGGTCAGGGGGCTCCAACTATGGCTACACCTTC CASRSGGSNYGYTF
TRBJ1-6 - TRBV11-2 - TGTGCCAGCAGCTTAGGGGGAGTACGGTCACCCCTCCACTTT CASSLGGVRSPLHF
TRBJ1-5 - TRBV3-1/TRBV3-2 TRBD1 TGTGCCAGCAGCTATGGGACAGGTGGGGCTCAGCCCCAGCATTTT CASSYGTGGAQPQHF
TRBJ2-5 - TRBV5-1 TRBD1 TGCGCCAGCAGCCCGGAGCTCGGGACAGGGGAAGAGACCCAGTACTTC CASSPELGTGEETQYF
TRBJ1-5 - TRBV2 - TGTGCCAGCAGCCGAACATCTAGCAATCAGCCCCAGCATTTT CASSRTSSNQPQHF
TRBJ1-1 - TRBV6-4 TRBD1 TGTGCCAGCAAGGGACAGGCCCTCGGGAACACTGAAGCTTTCTTT CASKGQALGNTEAFF
TRBJ1-4 - TRBV2 TRBD1 TGTGCCAGCAGGAGGGACAGGGCAACAACTAATGAAAAACTGTTTTTT CASRRDRATTNEKLFF
TRBJ1-6 once TRBV30 - TGTGCCTGGGCTCAGGGGTATTGGGGTTCACCCCTCCACTTT CAWAQGYWGSPLHF
TRBJ1-2 few TRBV10-3 - TGTGCCATCAGTGGAGGGGGAGACTATGGCTACACCTTC CAISGGGDYGYTF
TRBJ2-2 - TRBV18 - TGTGCCAGCTCACCCGTCCGCCCGCCGAACACCGGGGAGCTGTTTTTT CASSPVRPPNTGELFF
TRBJ2-1 once TRBV10-3 - TGTGCCATCAGTTTCTCGGTGAATGAGCAGTTCTTC CAISFSVNEQFF
TRBJ1-5 - TRBV19 - TGTGCCAGTAGTATGGGGGGGAACGGTCAGCCCCAGCATTTT CASSMGGNGQPQHF
TRBJ1-5 - TRBV28 TRBD1 TGTGCCAGCAGCCGTTCTTTAGACAGGGCCAATCAGCCCCAGCATTTT CASSRSLDRANQPQHF